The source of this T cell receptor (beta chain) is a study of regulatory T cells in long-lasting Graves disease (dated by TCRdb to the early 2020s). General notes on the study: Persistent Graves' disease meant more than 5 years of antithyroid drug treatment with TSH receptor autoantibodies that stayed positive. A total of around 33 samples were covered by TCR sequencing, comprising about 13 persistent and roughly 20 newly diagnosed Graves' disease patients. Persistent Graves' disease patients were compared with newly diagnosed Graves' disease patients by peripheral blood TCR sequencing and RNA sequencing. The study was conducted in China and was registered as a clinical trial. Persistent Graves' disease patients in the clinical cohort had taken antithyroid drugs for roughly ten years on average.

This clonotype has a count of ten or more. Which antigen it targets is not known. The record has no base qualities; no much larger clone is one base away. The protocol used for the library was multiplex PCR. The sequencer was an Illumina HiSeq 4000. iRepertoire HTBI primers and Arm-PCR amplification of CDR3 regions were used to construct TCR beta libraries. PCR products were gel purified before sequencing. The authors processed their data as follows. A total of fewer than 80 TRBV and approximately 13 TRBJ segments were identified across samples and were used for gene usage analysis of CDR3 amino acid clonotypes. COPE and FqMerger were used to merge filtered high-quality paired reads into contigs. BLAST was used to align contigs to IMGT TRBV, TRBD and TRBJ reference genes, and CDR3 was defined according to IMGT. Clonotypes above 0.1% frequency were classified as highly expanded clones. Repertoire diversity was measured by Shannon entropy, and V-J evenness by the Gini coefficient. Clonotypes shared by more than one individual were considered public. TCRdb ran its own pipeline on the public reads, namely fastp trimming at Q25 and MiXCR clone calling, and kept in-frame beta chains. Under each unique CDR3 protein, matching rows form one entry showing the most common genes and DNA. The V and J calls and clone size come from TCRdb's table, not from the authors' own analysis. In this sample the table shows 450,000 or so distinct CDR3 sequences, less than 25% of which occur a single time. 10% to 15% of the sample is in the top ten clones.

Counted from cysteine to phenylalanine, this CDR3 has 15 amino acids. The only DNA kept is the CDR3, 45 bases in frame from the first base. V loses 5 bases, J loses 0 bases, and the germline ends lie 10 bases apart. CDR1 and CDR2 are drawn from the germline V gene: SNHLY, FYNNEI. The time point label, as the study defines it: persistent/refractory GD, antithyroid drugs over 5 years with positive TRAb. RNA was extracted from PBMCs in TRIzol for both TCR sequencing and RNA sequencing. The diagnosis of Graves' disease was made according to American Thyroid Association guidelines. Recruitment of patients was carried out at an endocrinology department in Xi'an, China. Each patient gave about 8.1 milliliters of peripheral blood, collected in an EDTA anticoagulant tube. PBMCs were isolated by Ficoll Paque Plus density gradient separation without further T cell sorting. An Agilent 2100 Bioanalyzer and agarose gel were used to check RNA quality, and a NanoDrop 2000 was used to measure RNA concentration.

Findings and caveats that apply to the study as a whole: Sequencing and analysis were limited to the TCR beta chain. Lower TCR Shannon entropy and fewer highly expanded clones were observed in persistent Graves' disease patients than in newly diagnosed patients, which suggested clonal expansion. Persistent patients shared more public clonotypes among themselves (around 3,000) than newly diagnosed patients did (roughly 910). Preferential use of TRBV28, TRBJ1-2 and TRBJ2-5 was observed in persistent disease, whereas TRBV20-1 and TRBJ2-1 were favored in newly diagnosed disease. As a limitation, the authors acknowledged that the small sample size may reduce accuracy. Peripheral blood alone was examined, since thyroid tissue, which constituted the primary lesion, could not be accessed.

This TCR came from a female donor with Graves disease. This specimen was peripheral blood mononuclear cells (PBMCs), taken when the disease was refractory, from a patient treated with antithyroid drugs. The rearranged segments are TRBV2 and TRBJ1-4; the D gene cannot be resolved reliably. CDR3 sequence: CASSKYVSTNEKLFF. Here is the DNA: TGTGCCAGCAGTAAATACGTCTCAACTAATGAAAAACTGTTTTTT.